A selection of T cell receptor beta chains follows, all from one sample in a study of blood T cell repertoires in COVID-19. Some clones are missing from TCRdb's copy, which holds only in-frame ones; the method was immunoSEQ multiplex PCR. The sample lists about 180,000 clones, approximately 77% occurring once. Sample: PBMCs or T cells enriched from blood (not recorded which). The receptors come from a man aged 55-75 years who had recovered from COVID-19. Both conserved end residues are part of each CDR3. D genes are given only for firm matches. Clone size, where shown, is once, few, many, or a class for clones that have expanded.

d_call: .
j_call: TRBJ2-5
clone_size: .
v_call: TRBV30
cdr3_aa: CAWSLGLRGTQYF
cdr3_nt: TGTGCCTGGAGTCTTGGGTTACGAGGGACCCAGTACTTC

d_call: TRBD1
j_call: TRBJ2-5
clone_size: .
v_call: TRBV5-4
cdr3_aa: CASSLGDRGRETQYF
cdr3_nt: TGTGCCAGCAGCTTAGGGGACAGGGGTCGAGAGACCCAGTACTTC

d_call: TRBD1
j_call: TRBJ1-1
clone_size: .
v_call: TRBV5-4
cdr3_aa: CASSSPTGAGTEAFF
cdr3_nt: TGTGCCAGCAGCTCCCCGACAGGGGCGGGTACTGAAGCTTTCTTT

d_call: .
j_call: TRBJ2-1
clone_size: .
v_call: TRBV5-3
cdr3_aa: CARSLSVEQFF
cdr3_nt: TGTGCCAGAAGCCTCTCGGTTGAGCAGTTCTTC

d_call: TRBD1
j_call: TRBJ2-3
clone_size: .
v_call: TRBV29-1
cdr3_aa: CSFDRAGTDTQYF
cdr3_nt: TGCAGCTTTGACAGGGCCGGCACAGATACGCAGTATTTT

d_call: .
j_call: TRBJ1-3
clone_size: once
v_call: TRBV7-2
cdr3_aa: CASSLNRGSSGNTIYF
cdr3_nt: TGTGCCAGCAGCTTAAATCGGGGATCCTCTGGAAACACCATATATTTT

d_call: TRBD1
j_call: TRBJ2-3
clone_size: .
v_call: TRBV14
cdr3_aa: CASSQYRGLNTDTQYF
cdr3_nt: TGTGCCAGCAGCCAATACAGGGGGCTCAACACAGATACGCAGTATTTT

d_call: .
j_call: TRBJ2-5
clone_size: few
v_call: TRBV3-1/TRBV3-2
cdr3_aa: CASSQTEKTQYF
cdr3_nt: TGTGCCAGCAGCCAAACGGAGAAGACCCAGTACTTC

d_call: TRBD2
j_call: TRBJ2-7
clone_size: .
v_call: TRBV5-1
cdr3_aa: CASSPQPSGEISYEQYF
cdr3_nt: TGCGCCAGCAGCCCACAACCTAGCGGGGAAATCTCCTACGAGCAGTACTTC

d_call: TRBD1
j_call: TRBJ1-6
clone_size: .
v_call: TRBV27
cdr3_aa: CASTPGTGGNSPLHF
cdr3_nt: TGTGCCAGTACCCCCGGGACAGGGGGTAATTCACCCCTCCACTTT